This T cell receptor (beta chain) comes out of a study of blood T cell repertoires in COVID-19. Produced via immunoSEQ multiplex PCR; TCRdb's table is partial and in-frame only. The sample carries tens of thousands of clones, roughly 80% recorded once. CDR3 length: 15 residues. Trimming cost V 0 bases and J 5 bases; bases outside gene matches: 7. Germline-derived CDR1 and CDR2 are SGDLS and YYNGEE. This chain links TRBV9 with TRBJ2-5; 7 bases match TRBD2. The sample taken for sequencing was peripheral blood. This TCR derives from a man between 45 and 60 years old with acute or convalescent COVID-19. The CDR3 coding sequence is TGTGCCAGCAGCGTAGGGGCGGGAGAACGGGAGACCCAGTACTTC. Protein product: CASSVGAGERETQYF.